This T cell receptor beta chain was identified during a study of CD8 T cells in ankylosing spondylitis. This clonotype appeared many times. The V gene's germline CDR1 is DFQATT and CDR2 SNEGSKA (reference sequence). Trimming removed 3 bases from V and 7 bases from J, with 13 bases in between. This CDR3 is 13 amino acids long. Quantitative molecular-barcoded 5'-RACE generated the TCR beta libraries. MiXCR, run by TCRdb on the 5' RACE reads, gives a single entry per CDR3 protein. The sample holds about 240,000 distinct CDR3 sequences, about 10% seen once. The sequencing sample was made of blood, either unsorted or a sorted T cell fraction (not recorded which). The chain uses TRBV20-1 and TRBJ1-5; TRBD1 might be the D (6 bases). This TCR came from a male donor with ankylosing spondylitis or in good health (not recorded which). The CDR3 coding sequence is TGCAGTGCTAGCACAGGGTACAGGCAGCCCCAGCATTTT. Its translation is CSASTGYRQPQHF.